The entry below gives a single TCR beta chain sequence along with its context. This sample is part of a study of blood T cell repertoires in COVID-19. Study information: PBMCs, B-cell-depleted T cells, or T cells provided the cDNA or gDNA that made up the material.

The CDR3 has 11 residues. Trimming pared 6 bases from V and 7 bases from J, leaving 12 bases between. Germline CDR1 reads DFQATT; CDR2 reads SNEGSKA (reference sequence). Clones were read by immunoSEQ multiplex PCR, and TCRdb kept only the in-frame ones, dropping some. The sample holds around 700,000 clones, more than 80% seen once. This clonotype was sampled from a woman aged 18-29 years with acute or convalescent COVID-19. Sequenced: peripheral blood. The rearrangement uses TRBV20-1 and TRBJ1-2; TRBD1 is a possible D gene (5 bases). The CDR3 loop is CSAIDQGGYTF. The CDR3 DNA is TGCAGTGCCATTGACCAGGGTGGCTACACCTTC.